This T cell receptor beta chain was captured by sequencing in a study of blood T cell repertoires in COVID-19 (dated by TCRdb to the early 2020s). Regarding the research as a whole: Samples from collaborators originated in the United States, Italy and Spain and spanned both the acute and convalescent phases of COVID-19. The dataset comprised deeply sampled blood TCRbeta repertoires from subjects exposed to, actively infected with, or recovered from COVID-19. Nearly every sample came with metadata listing a de-identified subject ID, COVID-19 status, age in years and sex. The prospective study material was composed of cDNA or gDNA derived from T cells, B-cell-depleted T cells, or PBMCs. Where available, HLA class I and class II types were obtained from metadata supplied by the sample provider rather than from assay-based typing. The repertoires were released in a freely available public database meant as a resource for research on the immune response to SARS-CoV-2. Samples came from the ongoing ImmuneRACE study (first 160 participants) plus 1,254 subjects from 6 global collaborators.

Here is what the overall study found, with its caveats: The quantity of clinical and demographic metadata differed by source and by participant and was supplied without curation.

Worth noting for this clone: What antigen it recognizes has not been identified. Per-base quality was not reported, and no clone a single base away is much larger than it.

TCRbeta CDR3 regions were amplified from genomic DNA by means of the immunoSEQ Assay, a bias-controlled multiplex PCR. On the authors' methods: Within the assay, amplification of reference gene primers was used to estimate how many nucleated cells each sample contained. To quantify the absolute abundance of each unique TCRbeta CDR3 rearrangement, sequence reads were collapsed and filtered. For each sample, productive Simpson clonality was calculated as the square root of Simpson's diversity index over productive rearrangements. TCRdb obtained this table from immuneACCESS and retained in-frame rearrangements with V and J assigned. These tables miss some clones; where compared with another copy, unresolved V genes account for less than half of the shortfall, and the remainder is unexplained. That table is the source of V, J and clone size, and D and trimming were worked out from the DNA. The sample table holds approximately 100,000 clones, of which 75% to 90% were seen once. The ten largest make up roughly 15% of the sample.

Whole blood was collected in K2EDTA tubes by collaborating institutions according to the institutions' own protocols. For TCRbeta analysis, collaborators shipped samples in one of three forms: frozen whole blood, isolated PBMCs, or DNA extracted from either of those sample types. Via the germline V gene, CDR1 is MRHNA and CDR2 SNTAGT. Counted from cysteine to phenylalanine, this CDR3 has 14 amino acids. The kept DNA is CDR3 alone, 42 bases in frame from the first base. The junction carries 9 bases between V and J, which are trimmed by 4 bases and 3 bases respectively. The V and J segments used are TRBV6-4 and TRBJ2-2, with an unclear D gene assignment. The TCR was taken from a man between 45 and 60 years old with acute or convalescent COVID-19. The sample taken for sequencing was peripheral blood. The DNA reads TGTGCCAGCAGTGTTAGCCCAGACACCGGGGAGCTGTTTTTT. This translates into CASSVSPDTGELFF.